This T cell receptor beta chain was recorded in a study of blood T cells in healthy people across ages. The CDR3 consists of 17 residues. Germline CDR1 DFQATT, CDR2 SNEGSKA (reference sequence). Trimming removed 6 bases from V and 2 bases from J, with 25 bases in between. Next came a second PCR, run for about 7 to 11 cycles, which used a sample-barcoded 5' primer along with a J-beta primer mix. Unique molecular identifiers of 12 random nucleotides labeled each cDNA. TCRdb used MiXCR to reprocess the 5' RACE reads, holding one entry per CDR3 protein. The repertoire has under 750,000 distinct CDR3 sequences, around half of them found once; the top ten carry roughly 24%. Turning to this clonotype: The antigen remains unidentified.

Study-wide results and limits: A conclusive naive versus antigen-experienced comparison was prevented by the unsorted PBMCs. A roughly linear age-dependent decrease characterized TCR beta diversity per million T cells.

This TCR came from an elderly man in good health. The chain has TRBV20-1 and TRBJ1-2, with D possibly matching TRBD1 (5 bases). What was sequenced was blood. CDR3 nucleotide sequence: TGCAGTGCCCCCGAAGGACGGACCCGGGGGGGGAACTATGGCTACACCTTC. The encoded protein is CSAPEGRTRGGNYGYTF.